The sequence of this T cell receptor (beta chain) was determined in a study of Tregs in tolerant kidney transplant recipients. TCRdb's copy holds only in-frame clones and misses some; the assay was immunoSEQ multiplex PCR. The sample features about 48,000 clones, with approximately 0.78% in its top ten. Turning to this clone: Coverage ceases 3 residues before the CDR3 finishes, and the germline J gene fills in the end.

The V end was cut by 3 bases, the J end by 2 bases, with 14 bases between. The CDR3 has 16 amino acids. Germline CDR1 is KGHSH and CDR2 is LQKENI. Unstimulated Tregs (CD4+CD25+CD127-) and CD4+CD25- non-Tregs were sorted from PBMCs. The rearrangement links TRBV18 to TRBJ1-5; D is perhaps TRBD1 (6 bases). The clonotype comes from a human donor who received a combined kidney and bone marrow transplant. This sample comprised CD4+ T cells from blood, obtained before the transplant. This CDR3 is CASSPSRGGRNQPQHF. The CDR3 bases that were read are TGTGCCAGCTCACCTTCCAGGGGCGGACGCAATCAGCCC.